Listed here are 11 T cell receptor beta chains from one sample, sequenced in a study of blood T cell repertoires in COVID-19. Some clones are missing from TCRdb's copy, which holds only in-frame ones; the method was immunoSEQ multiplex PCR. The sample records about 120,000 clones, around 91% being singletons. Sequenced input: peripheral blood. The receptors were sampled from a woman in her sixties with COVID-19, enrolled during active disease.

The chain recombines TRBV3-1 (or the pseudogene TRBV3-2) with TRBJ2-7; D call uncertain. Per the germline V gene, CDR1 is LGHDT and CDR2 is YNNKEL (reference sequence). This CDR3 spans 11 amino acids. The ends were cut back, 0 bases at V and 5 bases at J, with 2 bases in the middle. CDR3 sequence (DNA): TGTGCCAGCAGCCAAGATAACGAGCAGTACTTC. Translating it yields CASSQDNEQYF.

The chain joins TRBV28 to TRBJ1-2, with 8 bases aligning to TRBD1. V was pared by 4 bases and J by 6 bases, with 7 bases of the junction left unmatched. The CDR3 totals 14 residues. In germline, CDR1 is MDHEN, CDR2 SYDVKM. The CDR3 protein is CASSSIGQGHGYTF. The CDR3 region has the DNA TGTGCCAGCAGTTCGATTGGACAGGGCCATGGCTACACCTTC.

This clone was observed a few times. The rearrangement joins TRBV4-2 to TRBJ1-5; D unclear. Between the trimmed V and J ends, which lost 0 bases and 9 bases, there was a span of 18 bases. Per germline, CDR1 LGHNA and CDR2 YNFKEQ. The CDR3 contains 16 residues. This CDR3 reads CASSQDLSFSRGPQHF. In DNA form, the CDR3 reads TGTGCCAGCAGCCAAGATTTGAGTTTCAGCCGGGGGCCCCAGCATTTT.

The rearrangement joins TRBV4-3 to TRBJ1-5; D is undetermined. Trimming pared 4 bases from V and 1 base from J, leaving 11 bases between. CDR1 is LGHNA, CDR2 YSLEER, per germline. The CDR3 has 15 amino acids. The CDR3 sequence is CASSPGYGSNQPQHF. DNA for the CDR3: TGCGCCAGCAGCCCGGGGTATGGGAGCAATCAGCCCCAGCATTTT.

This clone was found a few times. The DNA for the CDR3 is TGTGCCAGCAGTGAATCGACAGGGGGCTATGGCTACACCTTC. Translated: CASSESTGGYGYTF. The chain recombines TRBV6-1 with TRBJ1-2; 9 bases line up with TRBD1. From germline, CDR1 is MNHNS and CDR2 SASEGT. The J segment lost 4 bases and the V segment lost 2 bases, leaving 2 bases of the junction unmatched. This CDR3 comprises 14 residues.

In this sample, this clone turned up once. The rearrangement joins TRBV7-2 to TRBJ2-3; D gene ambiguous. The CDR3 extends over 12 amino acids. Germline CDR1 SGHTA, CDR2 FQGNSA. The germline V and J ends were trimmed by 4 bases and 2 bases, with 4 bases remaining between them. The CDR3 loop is CASSYYTDTQYF. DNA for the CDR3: TGTGCCAGCAGCTATTACACAGATACGCAGTATTTT.

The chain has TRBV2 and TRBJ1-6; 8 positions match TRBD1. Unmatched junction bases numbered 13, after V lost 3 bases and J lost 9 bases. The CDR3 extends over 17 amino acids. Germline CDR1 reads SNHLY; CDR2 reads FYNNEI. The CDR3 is CASSERQGALLSSPLHF. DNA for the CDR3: TGTGCCAGCAGTGAGCGGCAGGGGGCTCTCCTTAGTTCACCCCTCCACTTT.

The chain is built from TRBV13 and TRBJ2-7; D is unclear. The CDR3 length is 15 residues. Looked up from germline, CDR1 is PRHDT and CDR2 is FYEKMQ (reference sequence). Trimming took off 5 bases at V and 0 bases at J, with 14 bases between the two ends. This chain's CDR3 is CASSITVDTSYEQYF. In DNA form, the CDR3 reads TGTGCCAGCAGCATCACCGTCGACACCTCCTACGAGCAGTACTTC.

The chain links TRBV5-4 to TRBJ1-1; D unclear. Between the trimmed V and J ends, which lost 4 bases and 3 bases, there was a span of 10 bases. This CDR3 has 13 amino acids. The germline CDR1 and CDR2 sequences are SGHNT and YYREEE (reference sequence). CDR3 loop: CASSTPRDTEAFF. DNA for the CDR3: TGTGCCAGCAGCACCCCTCGGGACACTGAAGCTTTCTTT.

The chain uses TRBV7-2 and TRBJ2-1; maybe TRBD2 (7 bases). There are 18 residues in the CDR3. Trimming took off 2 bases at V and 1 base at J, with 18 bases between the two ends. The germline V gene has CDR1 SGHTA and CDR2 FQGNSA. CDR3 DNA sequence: TGTGCCAGCAGCTTACGGTTATGGGGGGGCCAATCCTACAATGAGCAGTTCTTC. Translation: CASSLRLWGGQSYNEQFF.

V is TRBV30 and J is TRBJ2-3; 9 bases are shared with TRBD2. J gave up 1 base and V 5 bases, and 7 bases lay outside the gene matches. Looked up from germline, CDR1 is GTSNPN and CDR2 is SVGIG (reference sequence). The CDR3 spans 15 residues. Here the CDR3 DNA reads TGTGCCTGGTTCGTTTCTAGCGGGGGCACAGATACGCAGTATTTT. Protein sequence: CAWFVSSGGTDTQYF.